Presented here are 20 T cell receptor beta chains from one specimen sequenced in a study of tumor-infiltrating lymphocytes in primary liver carcinoma. A constant-region primer served to make TCR beta cDNA from about 530 ng total RNA. Slightly modified ARM-PCR served as the procedure for the TCR beta libraries. These libraries came from three rounds of nested multiplex PCR. Running 10 cycles apiece, the first two PCR rounds relied on TRBV1-TRBV30 forward primers together with a C-beta reverse primer. TCRdb passed the multiplex PCR reads through MiXCR, listing each CDR3 protein once. Here the sample spans roughly 80,000 distinct CDR3 sequences, roughly 72% being singletons. For each extraction, RNA and DNA were obtained together from about 21-30 mg of unsorted bulk tissue. The sequencing input was tumor-adjacent normal liver tissue. All receptors derive from a man between 35 and 55 years old with primary liver carcinoma and hepatitis B virus infection.

In regard to this clonotype: At one of its ends the junction is not consistent with the germline gene, which may arise from a read error. This chain links TRBV5-5 with TRBJ2-7; no clear D. CDR3 length: 13 amino acids. The germline CDR1 and CDR2 sequences are SGHKS and YYEKEE (reference sequence). The CDR3 here is CVSSFDITYEHYF. The CDR3 coding sequence is TGTGTCAGCAGCTTTGACATCACCTACGAGCACTACTTC. Full variable domain (rest looked up from reference TRBV5-5 and TRBJ2-7): DAGVTQSPTHLIKTRGQQVTLRCSPISGHKSVSWYQQVLGQGPQFIFQYYEKEERGRGNFPDRFSARQFPNYSSELNVNALLLGDSALYLCVSSFDITYEHYFGPGTRLTVT.

This clonotype was seen at least ten times. The chain uses TRBV7-8 and TRBJ2-1; 10 bases align to TRBD2. Germline CDR1 reads SGHVS; CDR2 reads FQNEAQ. V lost 5 bases and J lost 3; bases outside the gene matches: 7. CDR3 length: 16 amino acids. DNA for the CDR3: TGTGCCAGCAGCCCGCGGACTAGCGGAGACTACAATGAGCAGTTCTTC. Protein sequence: CASSPRTSGDYNEQFF.

About this clonotype: This may be a read error: a much more frequent sequence differs by one nucleotide. The rearrangement links TRBV5-1 to TRBJ2-1; TRBD2 matches 13 bases. CDR3 length: 17 residues. The germline CDR1 and CDR2 sequences are SGHRS and YFSETQ. CDR3 DNA sequence: TGCGCCAGTTCGGGACTAGCGGGATCGAGGTCCTACATTGAGCAGTTCTTC. It codes for CASSGLAGSRSYIEQFF.

Turning to this clonotype: Compared with germline, one end of the junction differs, possibly owing to a read error. The rearrangement joins TRBV6-5 to TRBJ2-1; D might be TRBD1 (6 bases). This CDR3 has 15 residues. The germline CDR1 and CDR2 sequences are MNHEY and SVGAGI. The CDR3 nucleotides read TGTGCCAGCACCAGCCCTGAACAGGGTGACAACGAGCAGTTCTTC. Residues: CASTSPEQGDNEQFF.

V gene TRBV29-1 combines with J gene TRBJ2-5; no clear D. The CDR3 is made up of 12 amino acids. The V end was cut by 2 bases, the J end by 7 bases, with 11 bases between. CDR1 is SQVTM and CDR2 is ANQGSEA in the germline V gene. The CDR3 DNA is TGCAGCGTTGAAATACAGTTGGTGACCCAGTACTTC. This codes for CSVEIQLVTQYF.

As to this clonotype: Here the CDR3 omits its conserved ending phenylalanine or tryptophan, so a read error is the likely source. The chain joins TRBV5-1 to TRBJ2-2, with TRBD2 matching over 11 bases. The CDR3 spans 16 residues. The ends lost 4 bases at V and 7 bases at J; junction bases unmatched: 9. Per the germline V gene, CDR1 is SGHRS and CDR2 is YFSETQ. The chain's CDR3 is CASSRSSGRLGGELFL. CDR3 DNA: TGCGCCAGCAGCCGATCTAGCGGGAGGCTTGGCGGGGAGCTGTTTCTT.

A note on this clonotype: The germline gene is not matched at one end of the junction; a read error may be the cause. The V call is TRBV11-3, the J call TRBJ2-1, with unresolved D. The CDR3 loop spans 13 amino acids. Germline assignment: CDR1 SGHNT and CDR2 YENEEA. The CDR3 sequence: CASSLWPVNEQFF. DNA of the CDR3: TGTGCCAGTAGCTTATGGCCTGTAAATGAGCAGTTCTTC.

This clonotype was detected many times. The chain employs TRBV29-1 and TRBJ2-1; 7 positions match TRBD1. Germline V CDR1 and CDR2: SQVTM, ANQGSEA. The CDR3 has 16 residues. Trimming at V came to 0 bases and at J to 1 base, leaving 6 bases not matched to a gene. The CDR3 DNA sequence: TGCAGCGTTGAAGATCCGGACAGGTCATCCTACAATGAGCAGTTCTTC. This translates into CSVEDPDRSSYNEQFF.

A remark on this clonotype: A much bigger clone sits one base away, suggesting this may be a read error. The CDR3 DNA is TGTGCCAGCAGTTCCCCGGGGGGGATGGGCATAGATACGCAGTATTTT. Translation: CASSSPGGMGIDTQYF. This chain joins TRBV28 and TRBJ2-3; 8 bases match TRBD2. From germline, CDR1 is MDHEN and CDR2 SYDVKM. The CDR3 totals 16 residues. The V gene end was trimmed by 4 bases and the J gene end by 5 bases; junction bases not matched to a gene: 11.

In regard to this clonotype: The germline gene is not matched at one end of the junction; a read error may be the cause. The chain combines TRBV29-1 with TRBJ2-7; D is perhaps TRBD1 (6 bases). CDR1 is SQVTM, CDR2 ANQGSEA, per germline. This CDR3 has 12 residues. CDR3 nucleotide sequence: TGCGGCGTTGAAGTGGGGGCTGGCGACCAGTACTTC. Its translation: CGVEVGAGDQYF.

At least ten counts were recorded for this clonotype. This chain links TRBV6-6 with TRBJ1-2, with D unresolved. The germline CDR1 and CDR2 sequences are MNHNY and SVGAGI (reference sequence). The V and J ends lost 5 bases and 5 bases respectively, with 18 bases between them. This CDR3 contains 15 residues. The CDR3 sequence is CASSRGMGTQYGYTF. In DNA form, the CDR3 reads TGTGCCAGCAGTCGTGGAATGGGCACTCAGTATGGCTACACCTTC.

Turning to this clonotype: A junction boundary mismatches the germline segment, possibly from a read error. This chain uses TRBV11-2 with TRBJ2-5, with 12 bases aligning to TRBD2. CDR3 size: 18 residues. Germline V gene sequence: CDR1 SGHAT, CDR2 FQNNGV. Here the CDR3 DNA reads TGTGCCAGCAGCATAGATCCGTGGTCTAGCGGGAGGGTAGAGACCCAGTACTTC. This codes for CASSIDPWSSGRVETQYF.

This clonotype was counted once. The chain couples TRBV12-3 or TRBV12-4 to TRBJ1-2; D is possibly TRBD1 (6 bases). V lost 1 base to trimming and J lost 2 bases, with 11 bases between them. The CDR3 is 15 amino acids. DNA of the CDR3: TGTGCCAGCAGTTTAGAGACAGGAACAAACTATGGCTACACCTTC. Translating it yields CASSLETGTNYGYTF.

This clonotype was detected many times. The rearrangement joins TRBV5-5 to TRBJ2-6; no clear D. Germline V gene sequence: CDR1 SGHKS, CDR2 YYEKEE (reference sequence). Trimming shortened V by 4 bases and J by 1 base, and 6 bases separated the two germline ends. This CDR3 is 14 amino acids long. In nucleotides, the CDR3 is TGTGCCAGCAGCATGTGGTCTGGGGCCAACGTCCTGACTTTC. It encodes CASSMWSGANVLTF.

The chain uses TRBV7-2 and TRBJ1-1; D is ambiguous. The CDR3 is 14 amino acids. In germline, CDR1 is SGHTA, CDR2 FQGNSA. V lost 1 base and J 4 bases, leaving 10 bases between the germline ends. The CDR3 nucleotides read TGTGCCAGCAGCTTAGGGCAGTCAAGCACTGAAGCTTTCTTT. It is translated as CASSLGQSSTEAFF.

In regard to this clonotype: At one of its ends the junction is not consistent with the germline gene, which may arise from a read error. The chain links TRBV28 to TRBJ1-2; D unclear. The CDR3 has 13 amino acids. In germline, CDR1 is MDHEN, CDR2 SYDVKM. As DNA, the CDR3 is TGTGCCAGCAGCGCTGGCGGTCTCTATGCCTACACCTTC. Translating it yields CASSAGGLYAYTF.

A note on this clonotype: A much larger clonotype is one base distant, so this may be a read error. The V and J genes are TRBV6-2 or TRBV6-3 and TRBJ1-3; D ambiguous. CDR3 length: 15 amino acids. The germline V gene has CDR1 MNHEY and CDR2 SVGEGT. V lost 6 bases and J 2 bases, leaving 14 bases between the germline ends. CDR3 in amino acids: CASSPFATTGNTIYF. The CDR3 DNA sequence: TGTGCCAGCAGCCCTTTTGCCACCACTGGAAACACCATATATTTT.

With regard to this clonotype: A much larger clone is a single base away; this may be a read error. The rearrangement uses TRBV7-9 and TRBJ2-1; D is uncertain. From germline, CDR1 is SEHNR and CDR2 FQNEAQ (reference sequence). CDR3 length: 11 residues. Trimming left V 5 bases short and J 9 bases short, with 8 bases between. As DNA, the CDR3 is TGTGCCAGCAGCCCTCCCTTTGAGCAGTTCTTC. It yields the protein CASSPPFEQFF.

The sample holds a few counts of this clonotype. The chain employs TRBV4-1 and TRBJ2-3, with unresolved D. V was cut by 3 bases and J by 2 bases, with 9 bases left in between. Germline CDR1 reads MGHRA; CDR2 reads YSYEKL. This CDR3 spans 14 amino acids. CDR3 in amino acids: CASSHPHITDTQYF. The CDR3 bases are TGCGCCAGCAGCCACCCCCATATCACAGATACGCAGTATTTT.

The chain recombines TRBV29-1 with TRBJ1-4; D might be TRBD1 (5 bases). With 6 bases removed from V and 5 bases from J, the gap between germline ends came to 7 bases. CDR3 size: 11 residues. Germline CDR1 reads SQVTM; CDR2 reads ANQGSEA. The DNA for the CDR3 is TGCAGCGTGAGACAGAATGAAAAACTGTTTTTT. Translation: CSVRQNEKLFF.